Following are 21 T cell receptor beta chains from one sample sequenced in a study of T cells in tuberculosis. Measured with immunoSEQ multiplex PCR; TCRdb has only the in-frame clones, and not every one. The sample includes over 25,000 clones, around 90% of them seen just once. The sample was PBMCs. The receptors stem from a donor aged 10 to 29 with latent tuberculosis or without tuberculosis infection.

The rearrangement uses TRBV5-1 and TRBJ2-7, with 9 bases matching TRBD1. Per germline, CDR1 SGHRS and CDR2 YFSETQ. This CDR3 contains 13 residues. The V segment lost 4 bases and the J segment 3 bases; nucleotides outside the gene matches: 2. CDR3: CASSTGQGYEQYF. In DNA, the CDR3 is TGCGCCAGCAGCACGGGACAGGGCTACGAGCAGTACTTC.

The chain carries TRBV29-1 and TRBJ1-1; D might be TRBD1 (5 bases). CDR1 and CDR2 from the germline V gene are SQVTM and ANQGSEA. Trimming took off 7 bases at V and 3 bases at J, with 18 bases between the two ends. The CDR3 sequence is 14 residues long. The CDR3 bases are TGCAGCGGACGTAGACAGATCTCTGACACTGAAGCTTTCTTT. As protein: CSGRRQISDTEAFF.

This clone showed up just a few times. The V and J genes are TRBV29-1 and TRBJ1-1; D is possibly TRBD1 (5 bases). The ends were cut back, 7 bases at V and 3 bases at J, with 15 bases in the middle. This CDR3 contains 13 residues. Looked up from germline, CDR1 is SQVTM and CDR2 is ANQGSEA. CDR3: CSGTQGLYTEAFF. In DNA form, the CDR3 reads TGCAGCGGGACCCAGGGATTGTACACTGAAGCTTTCTTT.

V usage is TRBV15 and J usage is TRBJ1-1; 12 nucleotides line up with TRBD1. Germline CDR1 and CDR2: LNHNV and YYDKDF (reference sequence). This CDR3 has 16 residues. Losses at the gene ends were 0 bases for V and 4 bases for J; bases not matched to a gene: 3. CDR3 sequence (DNA): TGTGCCACCAGCAGAGAGGGACAGGGGGCTAGCACTGAAGCTTTCTTT. This gives the protein CATSREGQGASTEAFF.

This chain connects TRBV7-9 to TRBJ2-7; D is possibly TRBD1 (6 bases). Trimming took off 1 base at V and 2 bases at J, with 9 bases between the two ends. The length of the CDR3 is 14 residues. Per germline, CDR1 SEHNR and CDR2 FQNEAQ (reference sequence). DNA for the CDR3: TGTGCCAGCAGCTTAGGGGCAGGGGCCTACGAGCAGTACTTC. It specifies CASSLGAGAYEQYF.

This chain links TRBV2 with TRBJ2-2; 7 positions agree with TRBD1. In germline, CDR1 is SNHLY, CDR2 FYNNEI. This CDR3 spans 14 amino acids. V gave up 9 bases and J gave up 5 bases; unmatched junction bases: 9. CDR3 loop: CARSRQGRTGELFF. The CDR3, as DNA: TGTGCCAGGTCGCGACAGGGAAGGACCGGGGAGCTGTTTTTT.

The chain uses TRBV7-9 and TRBJ2-7, with 12 positions matching TRBD1. V shed 3 bases, J shed 7 bases, and the junction held 10 bases outside the gene matches. This CDR3 has 16 amino acids. Germline-derived CDR1 and CDR2 are SEHNR and FQNEAQ (reference sequence). The CDR3 region is CASSFKPGQGAREQYF. The CDR3 nucleotides are TGTGCCAGCAGCTTTAAACCGGGACAGGGGGCGCGGGAGCAGTACTTC.

V and J are TRBV9 and TRBJ2-5, with 8 positions matching TRBD2. Germline CDR1 reads SGDLS; CDR2 reads YYNGEE. This CDR3 has 15 amino acids. The J segment lost 5 bases and the V segment lost 2 bases, leaving 8 bases of the junction unmatched. Here the CDR3 DNA reads TGTGCCAGCAGCGTGACGGGACTAGAAGGGGAGACCCAGTACTTC. Its protein product is CASSVTGLEGETQYF. Variable domain in full (rest from reference TRBV9 and TRBJ2-5): DSGVTQTPKHLITATGQRVTLRCSPRSGDLSVYWYQQSLDQGLQFLIQYYNGEERAKGNILERFSAQQFPDLHSELNLSSLELGDSALYFCASSVTGLEGETQYFGPGTRLLVL.

J is TRBJ2-7 and V is TRBV4-1, with TRBD2 matching over 15 bases. The V and J ends lost 4 bases and 7 bases, in that order; junction bases with no gene match: 8. CDR1 MGHRA and CDR2 YSYEKL come from the germline V gene. The CDR3 loop spans 16 amino acids. CDR3 loop: CASSPRTSGGAAEQYF. The CDR3 DNA reads TGCGCCAGCAGCCCGAGGACTAGCGGGGGGGCGGCGGAGCAGTACTTC.

This clone is termed medium-sized (0.01 to 0.1%). The junction departs from the called germline gene at one end, perhaps through a read error. The gene calls are TRBV11-1 and TRBJ1-1, with 7 bases that match TRBD1. From germline, CDR1 is SGHAT and CDR2 FQDESV (reference sequence). The CDR3 has 14 residues. CDR3 sequence: CASSLEGANSEAFF. The DNA for the CDR3 is TGTGCCAGCAGCTTAGAGGGGGCGAACTCTGAAGCTTTCTTT.

The chain employs TRBV5-8 and TRBJ2-1, with D possibly TRBD1 on 6 matching bases. Trimming pared 4 bases from V and 3 bases from J, leaving 14 bases between. CDR1 is SGHTS and CDR2 is YDEGEE in the germline V gene. There are 15 residues in the CDR3. Here the CDR3 DNA reads TGTGCCAGCAGCCCCGGACAGTTCTTCTACAATGAGCAGTTCTTC. Encoded protein: CASSPGQFFYNEQFF.

This chain joins TRBV6-5 and TRBJ2-1, with 10 bases fitting TRBD1. The CDR3 is made up of 15 amino acids. Losses at the gene ends were 6 bases for V and 3 bases for J; bases not matched to a gene: 5. The V gene's germline CDR1 is MNHEY and CDR2 SVGAGI. The CDR3 protein is CASRSRDRGYNEQFF. The CDR3 nucleotides are TGTGCCAGCAGATCCCGGGACAGGGGCTACAATGAGCAGTTCTTC.

The chain combines TRBV11-1 with TRBJ2-4; D may be TRBD1 (6 bases). The CDR3 spans 15 residues. Germline V lookup: CDR1 SGHAT, CDR2 FQDESV (reference sequence). Trimming removed 1 base at V and 1 base at J, with 8 bases between. CDR3 in amino acids: CASSLVQGAKNIQYF. CDR3 nucleotides: TGTGCCAGCAGCTTAGTGCAGGGGGCCAAAAACATTCAGTACTTC.

This clone appeared once. The chain carries TRBV6-1 and TRBJ1-2, with a tentative D call TRBD1 (5 bases). V dropped 7 bases and J dropped 2 bases, with 11 bases sitting between them. CDR3 size: 13 residues. Per germline, CDR1 MNHNS and CDR2 SASEGT. The CDR3 region has the DNA TGTGCCAGCAAATCGGACATAAACTATGGCTACACCTTC. It is translated as CASKSDINYGYTF.

The J gene is TRBJ1-1, the V gene TRBV27; D might be TRBD1 (5 bases). The CDR3 is 15 residues long. Deletions cut 2 bases from V and 5 bases from J, with 15 bases between. CDR1 MNHEY and CDR2 SMNVEV come from the germline V gene (reference sequence). The CDR3 reads CASSLVLGQLTEAFF. CDR3 nucleotides: TGTGCCAGCAGTTTAGTACTGGGGCAATTGACTGAAGCTTTCTTT.

The V call is TRBV6-1, the J call TRBJ1-6; no reliable D call. Trimming left V 1 base short and J 0 bases short, with 7 bases between. Germline V gene lookup returns CDR1 MNHNS and CDR2 SASEGT. The CDR3 consists of 16 residues. DNA for the CDR3: TGTGCCAGCAGTGAAGACTCGAGCTCCTATAATTCACCCCTCCACTTT. It yields the protein CASSEDSSSYNSPLHF.

The J gene is TRBJ2-1, the V gene TRBV29-1; 11 bases fit TRBD2. Per germline, CDR1 SQVTM and CDR2 ANQGSEA. V lost 4 bases, J lost 10 bases, and 3 bases stayed unmatched. The CDR3 sequence is 12 residues long. The CDR3 here is CSVVGLAAEQFF. The DNA of the CDR3 is TGCAGCGTTGTGGGACTAGCGGCAGAGCAGTTCTTC.

This clone was detected only once. The chain is built from TRBV27 and TRBJ1-1, with 7 bases identical to TRBD1. V gave up 4 bases and J gave up 0 bases; unmatched junction bases: 5. This CDR3 is built from 15 residues. Germline V gives CDR1 MNHEY, CDR2 SMNVEV (reference sequence). The CDR3 DNA sequence: TGTGCCAGCAGTTCACAGGGGTCGGTGAACACTGAAGCTTTCTTT. This sequence encodes CASSSQGSVNTEAFF.

The chain combines TRBV5-1 with TRBJ2-1; 10 bases match TRBD1. V was pared by 0 bases and J by 8 bases, with 2 bases of the junction left unmatched. The CDR3 extends over 14 amino acids. In germline, CDR1 is SGHRS, CDR2 YFSETQ. Here the CDR3 DNA reads TGCGCCAGCAGCTTGGGACAGGGGGCCTATGAGCAGTTCTTC. This translates into CASSLGQGAYEQFF.

The chain's CDR3 is CASSLSPSYEQYF. The CDR3 DNA is TGTGCCAGCAGCTTATCCCCATCCTACGAGCAGTACTTC. The rearrangement links TRBV11-2 to TRBJ2-7; D gene unclear. The ends were cut back, 2 bases at V and 1 base at J, with 6 bases in the middle. The CDR3 has 13 amino acids. Per the germline V gene, CDR1 is SGHAT and CDR2 is FQNNGV. The full variable domain, rest sourced from reference TRBV11-2 and TRBJ2-7, is EAGVAQSPRYKIIEKRQSVAFWCNPISGHATLYWYQQILGQGPKLLIQFQNNGVVDDSQLPKDRFSAERLKGVDSTLKIQPAKLEDSAVYLCASSLSPSYEQYFGPGTRLTVT.

The chain links TRBV5-6 to TRBJ1-2, with 9 nucleotides matching TRBD1. Germline loops: CDR1 SGHDT, CDR2 YYEEEE. The J segment lost 6 bases and the V segment lost 2 bases, leaving 5 bases of the junction unmatched. This CDR3 is built from 14 residues. DNA of the CDR3: TGTGCCAGCAGCTTATCGGGACAGGGCCATGGCTACACCTTC. Translated, it gives CASSLSGQGHGYTF.